This TCR beta chain was sequenced in a study of shared clonotypes between healthy human individuals. Sequencing was performed with immunoSEQ multiplex PCR; in TCRdb, only in-frame clones are kept and a portion is missing. The sample lists 1,400,000 or so clones, roughly 98.5% occurring once. This CDR3 has 14 amino acids. Germline CDR1 LNHDA, CDR2 SQIVND (reference sequence). The V end lost 5 bases, the J end lost 9 bases, and 17 bases lay between the germline ends. The source is a man aged 30 to 45 in good health. The chain combines TRBV19 with TRBJ2-4; tentatively, D is TRBD1 (5 bases). The sample comprised naive CD4+ T cells sorted from blood. Subset of the sample: CD45RA+ positively selected. The CDR3 DNA is TGTGCCAGTAGTCCAGGGCTAACCTTAACCATTCAGTACTTC. The encoded protein is CASSPGLTLTIQYF.